This T cell receptor (beta chain) was documented in a study of T cells after yellow fever vaccination. Background on the study: The fractions with low cell numbers were processed using SMART-Seq v4 Ultra Low Input.

One entry per CDR3 protein, called by TCRdb with MiXCR from the 5' RACE reads. The data hold about 220,000 distinct CDR3 sequences, with 2.5% to 3.5% observed a single time. Concerning this clonotype: Its cognate antigen is unknown.

General study results and limits: After the booster, 96% of CD4 and about nine tenths of CD8 primary-response clones were re-detected.

This sample comprised CD4+ T cells sorted from PBMCs, obtained 10 days after the yellow fever booster vaccination. The sequence came from a man between 18 and 29 years old who received the YFV17D yellow fever vaccine.

CDR3 loop: CASSYFPPSGGFYNEQFF. In nucleotides, the CDR3 is TGTGCCAGCAGTTACTTCCCCCCTAGCGGGGGGTTCTACAATGAGCAGTTCTTC. The V and J genes are TRBV6-2 or TRBV6-3 and TRBJ2-1; TRBD2 matches 11 bases. Looked up from germline, CDR1 is MNHEY and CDR2 is SVGEGT. The V segment lost 1 base and the J segment 3 bases; nucleotides outside the gene matches: 8. This CDR3 region has 18 residues.